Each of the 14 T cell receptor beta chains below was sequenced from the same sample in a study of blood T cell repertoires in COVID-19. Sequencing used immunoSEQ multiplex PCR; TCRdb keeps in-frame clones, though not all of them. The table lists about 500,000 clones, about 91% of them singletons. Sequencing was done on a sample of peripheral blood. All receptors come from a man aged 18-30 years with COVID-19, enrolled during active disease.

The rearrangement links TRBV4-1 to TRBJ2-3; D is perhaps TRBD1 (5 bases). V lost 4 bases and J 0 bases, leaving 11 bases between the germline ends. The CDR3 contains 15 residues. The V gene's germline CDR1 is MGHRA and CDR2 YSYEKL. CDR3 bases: TGCGCCAGCAGCCTCTCGACAGCTAGCACAGATACGCAGTATTTT. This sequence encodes CASSLSTASTDTQYF.

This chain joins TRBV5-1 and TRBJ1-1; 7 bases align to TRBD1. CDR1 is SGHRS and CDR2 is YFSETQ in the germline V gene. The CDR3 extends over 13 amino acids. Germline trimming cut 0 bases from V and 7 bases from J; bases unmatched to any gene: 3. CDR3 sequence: CASSLAGQLEAFF. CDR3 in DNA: TGCGCCAGCAGCTTGGCGGGACAGCTTGAAGCTTTCTTT.

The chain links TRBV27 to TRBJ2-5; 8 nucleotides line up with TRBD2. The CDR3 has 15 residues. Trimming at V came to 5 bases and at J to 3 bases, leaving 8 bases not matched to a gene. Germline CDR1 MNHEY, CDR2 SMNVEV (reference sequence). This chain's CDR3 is CASSPLGGAEETQYF. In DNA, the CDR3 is TGTGCCAGCAGTCCCCTCGGGGGGGCCGAAGAGACCCAGTACTTC.

CDR3 sequence reads: CASSYTGGNTGELFF. Here the CDR3 DNA reads TGTGCCAGCAGTTATACCGGGGGGAACACCGGGGAGCTGTTTTTT. The chain combines TRBV6-6 with TRBJ2-2, with D perhaps matching TRBD2 (6 bases). The CDR3 totals 15 residues. V lost 3 bases, J lost 1 base, and 9 bases lay in between. Germline V CDR1 and CDR2: MNHNY, SVGAGI (reference sequence).

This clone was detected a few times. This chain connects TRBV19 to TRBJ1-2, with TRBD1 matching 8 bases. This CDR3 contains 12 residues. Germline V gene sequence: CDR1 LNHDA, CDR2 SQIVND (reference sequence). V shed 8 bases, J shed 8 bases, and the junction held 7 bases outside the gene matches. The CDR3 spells CASQGAERGYTF. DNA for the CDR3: TGTGCCAGTCAGGGGGCCGAAAGGGGCTACACCTTC.

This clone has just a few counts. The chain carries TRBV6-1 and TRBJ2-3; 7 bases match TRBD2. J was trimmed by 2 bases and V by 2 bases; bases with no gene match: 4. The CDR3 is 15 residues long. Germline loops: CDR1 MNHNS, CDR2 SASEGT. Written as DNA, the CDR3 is TGTGCCAGCAGTGAACGAGCGGGGTTCACAGATACGCAGTATTTT. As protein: CASSERAGFTDTQYF.

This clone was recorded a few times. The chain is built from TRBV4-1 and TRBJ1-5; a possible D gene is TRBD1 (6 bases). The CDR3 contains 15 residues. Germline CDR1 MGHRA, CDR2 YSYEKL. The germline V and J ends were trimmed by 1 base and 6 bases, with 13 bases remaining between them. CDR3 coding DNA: TGCGCCAGCAGCCAAGGATCCAGGGGCGGTCAGCCCCAGCATTTT. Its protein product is CASSQGSRGGQPQHF.

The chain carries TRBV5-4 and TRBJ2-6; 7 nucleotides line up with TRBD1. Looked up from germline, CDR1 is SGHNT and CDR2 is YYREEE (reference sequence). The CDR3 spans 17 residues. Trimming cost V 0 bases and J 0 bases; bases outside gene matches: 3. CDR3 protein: CASSLEGGPSGANVLTF. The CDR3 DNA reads TGTGCCAGCAGCTTGGAAGGGGGCCCCTCTGGGGCCAACGTCCTGACTTTC. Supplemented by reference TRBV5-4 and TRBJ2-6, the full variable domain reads ETGVTQSPTHLIKTRGQQVTLRCSSQSGHNTVSWYQQALGQGPQFIFQYYREEENGRGNFPPRFSGLQFPNYSSELNVNALELDDSALYLCASSLEGGPSGANVLTFGAGSRLTVL.

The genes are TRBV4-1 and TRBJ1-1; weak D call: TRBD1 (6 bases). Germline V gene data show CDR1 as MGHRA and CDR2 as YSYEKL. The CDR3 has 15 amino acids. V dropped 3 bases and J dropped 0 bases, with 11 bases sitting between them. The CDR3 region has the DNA TGCGCCAGCAGCCATCCCGGACAGTTGAACACTGAAGCTTTCTTT. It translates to CASSHPGQLNTEAFF.

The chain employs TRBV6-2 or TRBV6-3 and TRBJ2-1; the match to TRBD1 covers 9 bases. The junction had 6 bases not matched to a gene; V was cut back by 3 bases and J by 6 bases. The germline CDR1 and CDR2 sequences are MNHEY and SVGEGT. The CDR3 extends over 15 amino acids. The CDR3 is CASSYPGQGFNEQFF. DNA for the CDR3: TGTGCCAGCAGTTATCCGGGACAGGGATTCAATGAGCAGTTCTTC.

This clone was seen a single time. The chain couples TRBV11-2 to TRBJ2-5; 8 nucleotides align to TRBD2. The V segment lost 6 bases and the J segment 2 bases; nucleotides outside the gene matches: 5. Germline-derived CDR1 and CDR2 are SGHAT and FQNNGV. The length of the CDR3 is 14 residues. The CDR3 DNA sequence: TGTGCCAGCAGACGCATAGCGGGGCAAGAGACCCAGTACTTC. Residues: CASRRIAGQETQYF. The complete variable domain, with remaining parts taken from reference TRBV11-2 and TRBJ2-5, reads EAGVAQSPRYKIIEKRQSVAFWCNPISGHATLYWYQQILGQGPKLLIQFQNNGVVDDSQLPKDRFSAERLKGVDSTLKIQPAKLEDSAVYLCASRRIAGQETQYFGPGTRLLVL.

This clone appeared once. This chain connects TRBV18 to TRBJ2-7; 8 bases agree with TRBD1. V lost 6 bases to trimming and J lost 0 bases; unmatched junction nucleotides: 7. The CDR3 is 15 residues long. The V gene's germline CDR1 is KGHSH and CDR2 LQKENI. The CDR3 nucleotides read TGTGCCAGCTCCCAACAGGGGGAGAGCTCCTACGAGCAGTACTTC. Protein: CASSQQGESSYEQYF.

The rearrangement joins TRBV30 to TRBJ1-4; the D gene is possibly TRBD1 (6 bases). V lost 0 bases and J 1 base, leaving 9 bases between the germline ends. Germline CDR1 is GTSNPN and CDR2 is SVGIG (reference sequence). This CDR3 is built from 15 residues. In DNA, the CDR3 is TGTGCCTGGAGTGTACGAGGGGGAACTAATGAAAAACTGTTTTTT. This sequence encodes CAWSVRGGTNEKLFF.

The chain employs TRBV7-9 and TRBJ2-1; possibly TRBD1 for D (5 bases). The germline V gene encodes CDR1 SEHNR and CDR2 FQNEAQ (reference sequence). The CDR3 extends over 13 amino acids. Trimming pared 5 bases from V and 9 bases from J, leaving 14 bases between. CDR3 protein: CASSPSQVGEQFF. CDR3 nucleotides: TGTGCCAGCAGCCCCTCACAGGTCGGTGAGCAGTTCTTC.